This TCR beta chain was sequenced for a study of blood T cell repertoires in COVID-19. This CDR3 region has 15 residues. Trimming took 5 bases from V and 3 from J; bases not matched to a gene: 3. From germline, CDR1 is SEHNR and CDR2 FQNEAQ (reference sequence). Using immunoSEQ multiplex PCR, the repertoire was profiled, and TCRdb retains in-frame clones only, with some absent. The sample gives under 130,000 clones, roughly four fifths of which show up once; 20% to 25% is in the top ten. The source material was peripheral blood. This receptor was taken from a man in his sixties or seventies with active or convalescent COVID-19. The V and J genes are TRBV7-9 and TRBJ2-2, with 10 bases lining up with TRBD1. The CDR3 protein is CASSAGQGDTGELFF. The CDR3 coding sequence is TGTGCCAGCAGCGCTGGACAGGGGGACACCGGGGAGCTGTTTTTT.